This T cell receptor beta chain is drawn from a study of T cells after posttransplantation cyclophosphamide (dated by TCRdb to the mid-2010s). Concerning the study at large: Using TRB sequencing, the study followed how the T cell repertoire rebuilt after myeloablative bone marrow transplantation with posttransplantation cyclophosphamide given as GVHD prophylaxis. Up to 3 additional blood samples from 2 to 5.2 years after transplant were also TRB-sequenced in 3 patients, as was pretransplant blood from a handful of patients. TRA and TRB clonality were tightly correlated in eight to ten samples, so subsequent TCR analyses focused on TRB only. TRB sequencing was performed on blood from all 35 or so PTCy patients with 1-year posttransplant specimens. Antigen receptor sequencing covered samples from a few dozen PTCy-treated patients and over 15 of their related bone marrow donors. Public TRB sequences were checked against a database of over 3,000 sequences associated with responses to pathogens, tumor antigens, self-antigens and alloantigens.

CDR1 SGDLS and CDR2 YYNGEE are derived from the germline V gene. V is clipped by 0 bases and J by 1 base, and the sequence between their germline boundaries is 10 bases long. The CDR3 covers 15 residues, taking in both the cysteine and the phenylalanine. Just the 45-base CDR3 DNA is kept, in frame starting at base 1. What the research found in general, with its limitations: Donor-recipient similarity was low at 1-2 months but increased during the first year, and donor CD8+ memory clones often dominated later blood repertoires. Across the approximately 45 patients, TRB clonality was highly associated with recipient CMV seropositivity and CMV reactivation, and diversity with PTCy was similar to that in the CNI/methotrexate controls. The TRB repertoires of T cells infiltrating skin or the GI tract showed only limited overlap with the TRB repertoires found in blood.

Related bone marrow donors provided peripheral blood samples on the day of marrow donation. Mononuclear cells from peripheral blood and bone marrow were separated by Ficoll-Hypaque density centrifugation and then cryopreserved. This clone was detected ten times or more. The antigen this receptor binds is unknown. No much larger clone exists at a distance of one base, and base qualities are not known. TRB sequencing was run on genomic DNA with either the immunoSEQ assay at survey resolution or the hsTCRB kit. The authors' pipeline ran thus. The immunoSEQ software was used for initial read processing, and the LymphoSeq R package was used for repertoire analyses. Clonality was calculated as 1 minus normalized Shannon entropy, and the Gini coefficient was also calculated for each TRB dataset. Phenotypes of unsorted samples were inferred by mapping TRB sequences from sorted subsets of the recipient or donor onto the same recipient's unsorted samples. This immuneACCESS table, as held by TCRdb, lists in-frame sequences with V and J called but not all clones. Of the missing ones, under half trace to an unresolved V gene in checked studies; the others have no known cause. V, J and clone size are taken as reported in that table, and D and trimming were inferred from the DNA itself. For this sample, around 35,000 clones are listed, none of them singletons. In total, the top ten clones hold 6.5% to 8% of the sample.

The chain links TRBV9 with TRBJ1-1; perhaps TRBD1 is the D gene, with 6 bases matching. Sequencing used PBMCs. The origin of this receptor is a woman aged 50 to 65 in good health and a related stem cell transplant donor. The encoded CDR3 is CASSVVTGPNTEAFF. The DNA sequence reads TGTGCCAGCAGCGTAGTGACAGGACCGAACACTGAAGCTTTCTTT.